These 21 T cell receptor beta chains were all obtained from the same sample, sequenced in a study of chemoradiotherapy in HPV16-positive cancers. Profiling relied on immunoSEQ multiplex PCR, and the TCRdb table lists in-frame clones only, not all of them. The data show roughly 32,000 clones, nearly 90% seen once. Sequences were derived from blood, sampled from a patient who underwent chemoradiotherapy. Receptors originate from a human donor with HPV-associated anogenital cancer.

A single count supports this clone. This rearrangement joins TRBV19 to TRBJ2-3; 9 bases map to TRBD2. The germline V gene encodes CDR1 LNHDA and CDR2 SQIVND (reference sequence). This CDR3 is 18 amino acids long. V was clipped by 6 bases and J by 0 bases; unmatched bases: 13. The CDR3 region is CASSPTRLAGFSTDTQYF. In DNA, the CDR3 is TGTGCCAGTAGCCCAACACGGCTAGCGGGGTTTAGCACAGATACGCAGTATTTT.

The chain combines TRBV19 with TRBJ1-1, with TRBD1 matching over 8 bases. Per the germline V gene, CDR1 is LNHDA and CDR2 is SQIVND (reference sequence). The CDR3 is 13 residues long. Trimming at V came to 6 bases and at J to 9 bases, leaving 9 bases not matched to a gene. The CDR3 DNA follows: TGTGCCAGTAGCTCGACAGGGGAGGTAAAAGCTTTCTTT. It translates to CASSSTGEVKAFF.

The chain links TRBV5-1 to TRBJ2-7; 8 bases match TRBD2. Germline-derived CDR1 and CDR2 are SGHRS and YFSETQ. The CDR3 is made up of 12 amino acids. V lost 6 bases and J lost 3; bases outside the gene matches: 2. The CDR3 sequence: CASTGTSYEQYF. CDR3 nucleotide sequence: TGCGCCAGCACCGGGACTAGCTACGAGCAGTACTTC.

The rearrangement joins TRBV15 to TRBJ2-5; D is undetermined. The V and J ends lost 0 bases and 1 base respectively, with 18 bases between them. The CDR3 contains 18 residues. Germline CDR1 LNHNV, CDR2 YYDKDF (reference sequence). CDR3 region: CATSRENAGARFQETQYF. CDR3 DNA sequence: TGTGCCACCAGCAGAGAGAACGCAGGCGCCCGATTCCAAGAGACCCAGTACTTC. Full variable domain (remainder filled in from reference TRBV15 and TRBJ2-5): DAMVIQNPRYQVTQFGKPVTLSCSQTLNHNVMYWYQQKSSQAPKLLFHYYDKDFNNEADTPDNFQSRRPNTSFCFLDIRSPGLGDTAMYLCATSRENAGARFQETQYFGPGTRLLVL.

The J gene is TRBJ2-1, the V gene TRBV7-8; TRBD2 matches at 10 bases. With V trimmed by 1 base and J by 5 bases, 2 bases remained unmatched. Looked up from germline, CDR1 is SGHVS and CDR2 is FQNEAQ. The CDR3 runs to 15 residues. The CDR3 spells CASSLGSGRNNEQFF. The CDR3 bases are TGTGCCAGCAGCTTAGGTAGCGGGAGGAACAATGAGCAGTTCTTC.

The chain carries TRBV7-9 and TRBJ2-5, with D possibly being TRBD2 (5 bases). Germline values: CDR1 SEHNR, CDR2 FQNEAQ (reference sequence). V was trimmed by 5 bases and J by 2 bases, leaving 27 bases between them. The CDR3 extends over 19 amino acids. This CDR3 reads CASSRAYGEVGISQETQYF. CDR3 DNA: TGTGCCAGCAGCCGAGCTTACGGCGAGGTCGGGATCTCTCAAGAGACCCAGTACTTC.

V and J are TRBV25-1 and TRBJ2-1, with 9 nucleotides matching TRBD2. Unmatched junction bases numbered 6, after V lost 0 bases and J lost 6 bases. The CDR3 sequence is 16 residues long. Germline lookup yields CDR1 MGHDK and CDR2 SYGVNS. CDR3 coding DNA: TGTGCCAGCAGTGAATATAAGGTAGCGGGGGCCAATGAGCAGTTCTTC. Encoded protein: CASSEYKVAGANEQFF.

This rearrangement joins TRBV9 to TRBJ1-4, with D unresolved. V lost 0 bases to trimming and J lost 4 bases, with 7 bases between them. CDR3 size: 14 residues. Germline V gives CDR1 SGDLS, CDR2 YYNGEE. The CDR3 bases are TGTGCCAGCAGCGTAGGAGGGTTTAATGAAAAACTGTTTTTT. Protein: CASSVGGFNEKLFF. The whole variable domain, filled in from reference TRBV9 and TRBJ1-4, reads DSGVTQTPKHLITATGQRVTLRCSPRSGDLSVYWYQQSLDQGLQFLIQYYNGEERAKGNILERFSAQQFPDLHSELNLSSLELGDSALYFCASSVGGFNEKLFFGSGTQLSVL.

The chain is built from TRBV7-9 and TRBJ1-2; 7 nucleotides align to TRBD1. Trimming took 4 bases from V and 2 from J; bases not matched to a gene: 1. The V gene's germline CDR1 is SEHNR and CDR2 FQNEAQ (reference sequence). The CDR3 is made up of 13 amino acids. This CDR3 reads CASSSGQNYGYTF. Written as DNA, the CDR3 is TGTGCCAGCAGCTCGGGACAGAACTATGGCTACACCTTC.

This clone was counted a single time. The V call is TRBV2, the J call TRBJ1-1, with D tentatively TRBD1 (5 bases). With 4 bases removed from V and 0 bases from J, the gap between germline ends came to 15 bases. This CDR3 comprises 16 residues. Germline-derived CDR1 and CDR2 are SNHLY and FYNNEI. CDR3 loop: CASSVERGHMNTEAFF. Here the CDR3 DNA reads TGTGCCAGCAGTGTGGAAAGGGGTCATATGAACACTGAAGCTTTCTTT.

The chain links TRBV19 to TRBJ1-3, with unresolved D. This CDR3 is built from 16 residues. With 4 bases removed from V and 0 bases from J, the gap between germline ends came to 13 bases. CDR1 LNHDA and CDR2 SQIVND come from the germline V gene (reference sequence). The CDR3 sequence is CASSTSLSSSGNTIYF. DNA of the CDR3: TGTGCCAGTAGTACTTCCTTAAGTAGCTCTGGAAACACCATATATTTT.

This clone has just a few counts. The V and J genes are TRBV10-3 and TRBJ2-5; D is undetermined. Germline V gives CDR1 ENHRY, CDR2 SYGVKD. The length of the CDR3 is 14 residues. With 4 bases removed from V and 2 bases from J, the gap between germline ends came to 11 bases. The DNA of the CDR3 is TGTGCCATCAGTGGTTGGAGAACGCAAGAGACCCAGTACTTC. Protein: CAISGWRTQETQYF.

The chain combines TRBV9 with TRBJ2-2; D may match TRBD1 or TRBD2 (5 bases each). The CDR3 length is 17 residues. Germline lookup yields CDR1 SGDLS and CDR2 YYNGEE. V lost 3 bases and J lost 6, with 21 bases in between. The CDR3 sequence: CASSAQFPGAPSGELFF. CDR3 sequence (DNA): TGTGCCAGCAGCGCCCAATTTCCCGGGGCCCCATCCGGGGAGCTGTTTTTT.

The CDR3 coding sequence is TGTGCCAGCAGCGTAGACCAGCGGTCTGACAATGAGCAGTTCTTC. Translation gives CASSVDQRSDNEQFF. V and J are TRBV9 and TRBJ2-1, with D perhaps TRBD2 (5 bases). This CDR3 region has 15 residues. V was cut by 0 bases and J by 5 bases, with 12 bases left in between. From germline, CDR1 is SGDLS and CDR2 YYNGEE.

The CDR3 reads CASSVRDRIDSPLHF. The CDR3 nucleotides read TGTGCCAGCAGCGTCCGGGACAGGATTGATTCACCCCTCCACTTT. The chain carries TRBV9 and TRBJ1-6; 8 bases fit TRBD1. This CDR3 has 15 amino acids. Germline V CDR1 and CDR2: SGDLS, YYNGEE. J lost 8 bases, V lost 2 bases, and 6 bases had no gene match.

This clone was observed a few times. V and J are TRBV6-4 and TRBJ1-1, with no clear D. V dropped 0 bases and J dropped 2 bases, with 4 bases sitting between them. In germline, CDR1 is MRHNA, CDR2 SNTAGT. This CDR3 is built from 13 residues. The CDR3 region is CASSDSDNTEAFF. CDR3 in DNA: TGTGCCAGCAGTGACTCGGACAACACTGAAGCTTTCTTT.

The genes are TRBV19 and TRBJ2-3, with 10 bases fitting TRBD2. V shed 2 bases and J 4 bases; nucleotides not matched to a gene: 0. The CDR3 is 14 residues long. CDR1 and CDR2 from the germline V gene are LNHDA and SQIVND (reference sequence). CDR3: CASSISGGADTQYF. The CDR3, as DNA: TGTGCCAGTAGTATAAGCGGGGGGGCAGATACGCAGTATTTT.

The rearrangement joins TRBV4-3 to TRBJ2-7; the match to TRBD2 covers 8 bases. There are 15 residues in the CDR3. V shed 0 bases, J shed 2 bases, and the junction held 3 bases outside the gene matches. Germline V gives CDR1 LGHNA, CDR2 YSLEER. The CDR3 sequence is CASSQDLTSAYEQYF. In DNA, the CDR3 is TGCGCCAGCAGCCAAGATCTGACTAGCGCCTACGAGCAGTACTTC.

V and J are TRBV14 and TRBJ2-7; tentative D call: TRBD1 (6 bases). This CDR3 is built from 15 residues. Per germline, CDR1 SGHDN and CDR2 FVKESK. Deletions cut 2 bases from V and 3 bases from J, with 14 bases between. Here the CDR3 DNA reads TGTGCCAGCAGCCAATTTGAGACAGGAATCTACGAGCAGTACTTC. Its protein product is CASSQFETGIYEQYF.

J is TRBJ2-2 and V is TRBV6-5, with TRBD1 identical over 9 bases. The CDR3 extends over 16 amino acids. V was clipped by 0 bases and J by 7 bases; unmatched bases: 6. The germline CDR1 and CDR2 sequences are MNHEY and SVGAGI. CDR3 in amino acids: CASSYSGQGVGGELFF. CDR3 DNA sequence: TGTGCCAGCAGTTACTCGGGACAGGGTGTGGGCGGGGAGCTGTTTTTT.

This chain connects TRBV11-2 to TRBJ1-5, with TRBD1 matching over 10 bases. V gave up 3 bases and J gave up 3 bases; unmatched junction bases: 2. This CDR3 comprises 15 residues. CDR1 is SGHAT, CDR2 FQNNGV, per germline. Here the CDR3 reads CASSLTGGPNQPQHF. In DNA form, the CDR3 reads TGTGCCAGCAGCTTGACAGGGGGCCCCAATCAGCCCCAGCATTTT.